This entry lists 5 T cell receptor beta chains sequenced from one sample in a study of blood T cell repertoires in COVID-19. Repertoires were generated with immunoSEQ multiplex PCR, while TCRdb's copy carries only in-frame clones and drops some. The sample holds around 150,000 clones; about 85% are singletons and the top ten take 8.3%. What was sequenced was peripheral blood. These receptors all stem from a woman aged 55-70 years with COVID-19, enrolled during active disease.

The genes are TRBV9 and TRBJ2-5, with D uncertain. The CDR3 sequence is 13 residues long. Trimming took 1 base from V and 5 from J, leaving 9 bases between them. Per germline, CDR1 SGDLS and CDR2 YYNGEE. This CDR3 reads CASSVPPSETQYF. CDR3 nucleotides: TGTGCCAGCAGCGTACCCCCTTCGGAGACCCAGTACTTC.

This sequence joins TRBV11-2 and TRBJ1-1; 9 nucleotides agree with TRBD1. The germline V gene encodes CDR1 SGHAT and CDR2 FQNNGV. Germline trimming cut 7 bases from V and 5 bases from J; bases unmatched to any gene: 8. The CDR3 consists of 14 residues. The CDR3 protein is CASIISTGGTEAFF. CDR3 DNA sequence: TGTGCCAGCATCATTTCGACAGGGGGTACTGAAGCTTTCTTT.

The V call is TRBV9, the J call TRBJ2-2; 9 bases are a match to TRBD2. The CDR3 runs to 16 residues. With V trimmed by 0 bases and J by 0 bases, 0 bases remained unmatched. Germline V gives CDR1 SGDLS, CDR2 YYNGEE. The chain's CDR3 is CASSVGLAANTGELFF. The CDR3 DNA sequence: TGTGCCAGCAGCGTAGGACTAGCGGCGAACACCGGGGAGCTGTTTTTT. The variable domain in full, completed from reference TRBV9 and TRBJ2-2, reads DSGVTQTPKHLITATGQRVTLRCSPRSGDLSVYWYQQSLDQGLQFLIQYYNGEERAKGNILERFSAQQFPDLHSELNLSSLELGDSALYFCASSVGLAANTGELFFGEGSRLTVL.

In DNA form, the CDR3 reads TGTGCCAGCAGTGGTCTTCCGGTGATTGAAGCTTTCTTT. Encoded protein: CASSGLPVIEAFF. The V gene is TRBV25-1, the J gene TRBJ1-1; no reliable D call. V was cut by 4 bases and J by 7 bases, with 13 bases left in between. Germline V gives CDR1 MGHDK, CDR2 SYGVNS. This CDR3 contains 13 residues.

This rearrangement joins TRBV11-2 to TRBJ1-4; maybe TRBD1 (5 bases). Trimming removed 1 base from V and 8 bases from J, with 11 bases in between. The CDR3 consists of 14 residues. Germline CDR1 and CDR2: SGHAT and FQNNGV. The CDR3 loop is CASSLAGKGEKLFF. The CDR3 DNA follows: TGTGCCAGCAGCTTAGCAGGGAAGGGAGAAAAACTGTTTTTT.